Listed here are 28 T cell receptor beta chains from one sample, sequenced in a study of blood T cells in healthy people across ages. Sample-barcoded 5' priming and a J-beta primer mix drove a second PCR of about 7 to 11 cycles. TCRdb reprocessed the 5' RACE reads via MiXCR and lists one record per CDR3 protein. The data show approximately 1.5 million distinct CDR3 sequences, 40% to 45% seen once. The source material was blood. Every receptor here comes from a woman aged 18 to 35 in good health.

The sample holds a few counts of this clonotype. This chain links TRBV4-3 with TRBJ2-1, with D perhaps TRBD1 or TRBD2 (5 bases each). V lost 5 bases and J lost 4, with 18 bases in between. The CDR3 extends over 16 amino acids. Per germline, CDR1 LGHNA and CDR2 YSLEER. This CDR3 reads CASSSTGTDLYNEQFF. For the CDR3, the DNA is TGCGCCAGCAGCTCAACCGGGACGGATTTGTACAATGAGCAGTTCTTC.

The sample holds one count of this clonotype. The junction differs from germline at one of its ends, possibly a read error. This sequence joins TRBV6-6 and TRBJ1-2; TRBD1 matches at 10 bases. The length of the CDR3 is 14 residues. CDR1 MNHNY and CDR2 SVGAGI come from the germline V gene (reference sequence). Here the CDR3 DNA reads TGTACCAGCAGTTACACGGACAGGGGGGGAGGCTACACCTTC. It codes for CTSSYTDRGGGYTF.

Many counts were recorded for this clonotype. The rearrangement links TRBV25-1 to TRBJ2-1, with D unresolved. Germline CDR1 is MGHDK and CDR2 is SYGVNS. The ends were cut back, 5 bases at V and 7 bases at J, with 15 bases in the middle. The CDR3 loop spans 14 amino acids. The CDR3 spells CASSRTRNSNEQFF. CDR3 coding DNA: TGTGCCAGCAGTCGGACCCGCAACAGTAATGAGCAGTTCTTC.

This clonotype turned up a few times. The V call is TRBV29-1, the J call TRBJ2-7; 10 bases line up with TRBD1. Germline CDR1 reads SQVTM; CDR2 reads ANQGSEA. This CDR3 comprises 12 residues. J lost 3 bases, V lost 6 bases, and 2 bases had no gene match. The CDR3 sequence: CSVGQGFYEQYF. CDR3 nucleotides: TGCAGCGTGGGACAGGGGTTCTACGAGCAGTACTTC.

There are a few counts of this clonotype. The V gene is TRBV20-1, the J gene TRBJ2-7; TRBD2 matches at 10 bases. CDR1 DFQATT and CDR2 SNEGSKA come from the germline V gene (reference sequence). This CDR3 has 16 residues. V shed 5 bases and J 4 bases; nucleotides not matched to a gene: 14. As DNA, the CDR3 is TGCAGTGCTTTCTCTACCGGGACTAGCGAGACATACGAGCAGTACTTC. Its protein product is CSAFSTGTSETYEQYF.

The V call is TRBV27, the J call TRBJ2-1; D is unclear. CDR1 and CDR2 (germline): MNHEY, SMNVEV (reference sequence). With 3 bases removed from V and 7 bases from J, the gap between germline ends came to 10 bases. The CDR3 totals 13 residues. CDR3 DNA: TGTGCCAGCAGTTTCAGTCTCAGTAATGAGCAGTTCTTC. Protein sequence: CASSFSLSNEQFF.

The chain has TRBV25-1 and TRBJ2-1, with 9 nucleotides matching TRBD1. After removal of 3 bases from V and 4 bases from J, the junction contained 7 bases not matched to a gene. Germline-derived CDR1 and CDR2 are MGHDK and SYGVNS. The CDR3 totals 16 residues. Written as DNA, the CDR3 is TGTGCCAGCAGTGAGCAAGACAGGGGGACATACAATGAGCAGTTCTTC. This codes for CASSEQDRGTYNEQFF.

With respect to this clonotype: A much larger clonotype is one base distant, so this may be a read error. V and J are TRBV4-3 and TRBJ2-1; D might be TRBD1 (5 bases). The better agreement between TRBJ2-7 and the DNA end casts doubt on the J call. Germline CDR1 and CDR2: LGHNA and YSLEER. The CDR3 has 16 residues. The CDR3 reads CASSQEPWGAYNEQYF. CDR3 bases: TGCGCCAGCAGCCAAGAACCTTGGGGCGCCTACAATGAGCAGTACTTC.

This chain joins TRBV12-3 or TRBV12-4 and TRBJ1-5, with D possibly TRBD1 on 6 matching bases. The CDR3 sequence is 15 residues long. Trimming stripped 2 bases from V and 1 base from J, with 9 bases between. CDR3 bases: TGTGCCAGCAGTTTACAGGGGATGAGCAATCAGCCCCAGCATTTT. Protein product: CASSLQGMSNQPQHF.

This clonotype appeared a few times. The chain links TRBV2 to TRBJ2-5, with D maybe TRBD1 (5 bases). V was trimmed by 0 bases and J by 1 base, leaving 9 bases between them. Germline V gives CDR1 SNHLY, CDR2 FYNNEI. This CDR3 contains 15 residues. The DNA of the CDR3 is TGTGCCAGCAGTGAAGCAACAGGCCGCCAAGAGACCCAGTACTTC. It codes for CASSEATGRQETQYF.

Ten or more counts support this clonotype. Here the CDR3 reads CASSQDLGGADTQYF. CDR3 bases: TGTGCCAGCAGCCAAGATCTAGGAGGTGCAGATACGCAGTATTTT. The V gene is TRBV4-2, the J gene TRBJ2-3, with D possibly being TRBD2 (5 bases). The germline V and J ends were trimmed by 0 bases and 4 bases, with 11 bases remaining between them. The CDR3 is 15 residues long. Looked up from germline, CDR1 is LGHNA and CDR2 is YNFKEQ.

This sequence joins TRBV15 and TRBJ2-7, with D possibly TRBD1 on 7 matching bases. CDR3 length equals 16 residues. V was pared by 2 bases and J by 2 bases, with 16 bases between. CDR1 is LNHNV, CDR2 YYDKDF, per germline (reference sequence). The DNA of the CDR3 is TGTGCCACCAGCAGATATGGAGGGGGCCGAACCTACGAGCAGTACTTC. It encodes CATSRYGGGRTYEQYF.

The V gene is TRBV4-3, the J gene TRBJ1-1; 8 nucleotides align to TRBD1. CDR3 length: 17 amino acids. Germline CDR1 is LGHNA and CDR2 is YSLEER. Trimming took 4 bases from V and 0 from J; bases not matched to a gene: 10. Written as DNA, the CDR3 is TGCGCCAGCAGCCGCGTAGACAGGGGAACCATGAACACTGAAGCTTTCTTT. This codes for CASSRVDRGTMNTEAFF.

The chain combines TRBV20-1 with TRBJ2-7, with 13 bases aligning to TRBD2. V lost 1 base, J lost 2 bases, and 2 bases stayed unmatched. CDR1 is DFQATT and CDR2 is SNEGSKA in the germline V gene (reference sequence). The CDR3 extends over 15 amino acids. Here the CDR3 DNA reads TGCAGTGCTAGAGGACTAGCGGGGGGAACCTACGAGCAGTACTTC. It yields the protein CSARGLAGGTYEQYF.

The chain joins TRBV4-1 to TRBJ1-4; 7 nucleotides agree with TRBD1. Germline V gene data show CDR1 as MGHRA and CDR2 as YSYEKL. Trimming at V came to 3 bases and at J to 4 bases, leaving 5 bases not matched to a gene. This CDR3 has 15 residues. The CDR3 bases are TGCGCCAGCAGCCATCCCCGGGACAGTAATGAAAAACTGTTTTTT. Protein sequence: CASSHPRDSNEKLFF.

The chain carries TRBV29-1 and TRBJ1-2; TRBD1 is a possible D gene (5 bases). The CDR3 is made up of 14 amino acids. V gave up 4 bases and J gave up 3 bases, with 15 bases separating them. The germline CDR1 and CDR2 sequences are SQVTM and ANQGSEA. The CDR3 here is CSVAPRAQDYGYTF. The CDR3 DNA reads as TGCAGCGTTGCACCAAGAGCACAGGACTATGGCTACACCTTC.

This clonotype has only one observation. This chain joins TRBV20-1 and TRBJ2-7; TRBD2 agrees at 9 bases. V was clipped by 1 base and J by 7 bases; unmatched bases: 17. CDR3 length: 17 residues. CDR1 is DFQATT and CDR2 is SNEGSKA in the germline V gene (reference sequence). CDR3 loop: CSARGLAEGVSYNEQYF. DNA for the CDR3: TGCAGTGCTAGAGGACTAGCGGAGGGTGTATCCTACAATGAGCAGTACTTC.

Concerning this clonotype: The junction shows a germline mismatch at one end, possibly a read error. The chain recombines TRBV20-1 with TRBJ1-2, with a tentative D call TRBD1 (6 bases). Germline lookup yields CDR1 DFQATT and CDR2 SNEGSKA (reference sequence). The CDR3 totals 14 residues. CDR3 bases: TGCAGTACTAGGGGTAGAGGGGGGAACTATGGCTACACCTTC. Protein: CSTRGRGGNYGYTF.

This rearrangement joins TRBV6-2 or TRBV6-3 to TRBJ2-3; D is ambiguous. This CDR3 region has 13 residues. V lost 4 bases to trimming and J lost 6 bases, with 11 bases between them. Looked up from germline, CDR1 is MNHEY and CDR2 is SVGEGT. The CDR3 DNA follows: TGTGCCAGCAGTTCCGGACCCAGGGATACGCAGTATTTT. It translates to CASSSGPRDTQYF.

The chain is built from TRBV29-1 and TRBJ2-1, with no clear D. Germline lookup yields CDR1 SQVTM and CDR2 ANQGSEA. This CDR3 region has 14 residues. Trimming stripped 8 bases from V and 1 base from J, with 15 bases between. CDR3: CSYANSISYNEQFF. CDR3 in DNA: TGCAGCTATGCGAACTCGATTTCCTACAATGAGCAGTTCTTC.

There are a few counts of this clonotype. The CDR3 region has the DNA TGTGCCAGCAGCGTTTCGATAAGCCCAATCGGCACTGAAGCTTTCTTT. It yields the protein CASSVSISPIGTEAFF. The J gene is TRBJ1-1, the V gene TRBV13, with no clear D. The CDR3 totals 16 residues. The V end lost 5 bases, the J end lost 4 bases, and 20 bases lay between the germline ends. The germline gives CDR1 PRHDT, CDR2 FYEKMQ (reference sequence). Full variable domain (missing parts from reference TRBV13 and TRBJ1-1): AAGVIQSPRHLIKEKRETATLKCYPIPRHDTVYWYQQGPGQDPQFLISFYEKMQSDKGSIPDRFSAQQFSDYHSELNMSSLELGDSALYFCASSVSISPIGTEAFFGQGTRLTVV.

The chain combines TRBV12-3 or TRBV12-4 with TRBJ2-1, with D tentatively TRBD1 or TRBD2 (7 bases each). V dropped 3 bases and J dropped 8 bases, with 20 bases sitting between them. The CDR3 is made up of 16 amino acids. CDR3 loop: CASSLHSGGGVDEQFF. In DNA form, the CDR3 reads TGTGCCAGCAGTTTGCATTCAGGGGGAGGGGTCGATGAGCAGTTCTTC.

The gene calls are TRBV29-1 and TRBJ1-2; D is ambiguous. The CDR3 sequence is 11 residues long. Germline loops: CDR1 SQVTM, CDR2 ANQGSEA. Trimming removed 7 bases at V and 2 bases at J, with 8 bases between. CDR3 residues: CSAEVNYGYTF. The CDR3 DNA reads TGCAGCGCCGAAGTCAACTATGGCTACACCTTC.

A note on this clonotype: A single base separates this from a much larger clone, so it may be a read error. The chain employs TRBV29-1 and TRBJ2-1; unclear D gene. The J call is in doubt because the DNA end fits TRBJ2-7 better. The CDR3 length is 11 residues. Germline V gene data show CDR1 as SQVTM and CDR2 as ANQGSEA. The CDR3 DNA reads TGCAGCGTTGTTTCCTACAATGAGCAGTACTTC. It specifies CSVVSYNEQYF.

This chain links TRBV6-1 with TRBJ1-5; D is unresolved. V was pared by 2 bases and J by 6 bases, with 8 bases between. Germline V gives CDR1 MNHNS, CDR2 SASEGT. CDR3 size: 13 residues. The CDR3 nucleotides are TGTGCCAGCAGTGAAAATGAGGTTCAGCCCCAGCATTTT. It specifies CASSENEVQPQHF.

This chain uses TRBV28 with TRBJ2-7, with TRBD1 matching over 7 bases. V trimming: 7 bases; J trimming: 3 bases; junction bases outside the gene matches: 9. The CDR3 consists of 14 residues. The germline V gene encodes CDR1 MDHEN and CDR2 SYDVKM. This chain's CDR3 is CASIYNDRDYEQYF. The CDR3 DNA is TGTGCCAGCATTTACAACGACAGGGACTACGAGCAGTACTTC.

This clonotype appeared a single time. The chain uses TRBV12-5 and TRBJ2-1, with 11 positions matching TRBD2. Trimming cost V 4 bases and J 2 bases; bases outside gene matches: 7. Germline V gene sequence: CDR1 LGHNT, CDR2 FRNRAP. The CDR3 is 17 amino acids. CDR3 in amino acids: CASGSTLAGGAYNEQFF. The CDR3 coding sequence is TGTGCTAGTGGTTCCACCCTAGCGGGGGGTGCCTACAATGAGCAGTTCTTC.

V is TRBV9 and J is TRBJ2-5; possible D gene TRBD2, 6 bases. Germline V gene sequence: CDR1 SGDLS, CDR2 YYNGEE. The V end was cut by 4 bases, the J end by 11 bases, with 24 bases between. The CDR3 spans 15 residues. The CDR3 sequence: CASSLWGDIYNEQYF. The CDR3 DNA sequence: TGTGCCAGCAGCCTATGGGGGGATATCTACAATGAGCAGTACTTC. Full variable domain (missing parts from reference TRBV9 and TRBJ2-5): DSGVTQTPKHLITATGQRVTLRCSPRSGDLSVYWYQQSLDQGLQFLIQYYNGEERAKGNILERFSAQQFPDLHSELNLSSLELGDSALYFCASSLWGDIYNEQYFGPGTRLLVL.